The rows below give T cell receptor beta chains drawn from one sample of a study of blood T cell repertoires in COVID-19. Profiled with immunoSEQ multiplex PCR; TCRdb holds only in-frame clones, not every one. This table holds around 370,000 clones, roughly 90% found once. Sequencing was performed on peripheral blood. These receptor sequences come from a woman in her seventies with COVID-19, enrolled during active disease. CDR3s include the opening cysteine and the closing phenylalanine or tryptophan. The D gene is left open where the match is weak. Size tells how often a clone was seen (once, few, many) or the class of an expanded clone, and some rows leave it out.

j_gene	d_gene	abundance	v_gene	CDR3nt	CDR3aa
TRBJ1-3	NA	NA	TRBV18	TGTGCCAGCTCCCCACTCCACTCCTCTGGAAACACCATATATTTT	CASSPLHSSGNTIYF
TRBJ2-1	NA	NA	TRBV29-1	TGCAGCGTTTTAGTGAATGAGCAGTTCTTC	CSVLVNEQFF
TRBJ2-2	TRBD2	NA	TRBV7-8	TGTGCCAGCATCCTACCCGCTTTCCCGGGGGGAATCGGGGAGCTGTTTTTT	CASILPAFPGGIGELFF
TRBJ2-1	NA	NA	TRBV20-1	TGCAGTGCCAGAGAAGGAGGGAATACATTCTTC	CSAREGGNTFF
TRBJ2-1	NA	NA	TRBV28	TGTGCCAGCAGTTTGGACTCCTCCTACAATGAGCAGTTCTTC	CASSLDSSYNEQFF
TRBJ1-1	TRBD1	NA	TRBV2	TGTGCCAGCAGGGGGACAGGGATTCTGTCTGAAGCTTTCTTT	CASRGTGILSEAFF
TRBJ1-1	NA	NA	TRBV5-3	TGTGCCAGAAGCAACCAGGGGCCCAACACTGAAGCTTTCTTT	CARSNQGPNTEAFF
TRBJ1-5	TRBD1	NA	TRBV6-2/TRBV6-3	TGTGCCAGCAGTTACTCTGGGGGACAGCTTAGCAATCAGCCCCAGCATTTT	CASSYSGGQLSNQPQHF
TRBJ1-3	NA	once	TRBV21-1	TGTGCCAGCAGCCAAGAATTAGGGGCCCGTTCTGGAAACACCATATATTTT	CASSQELGARSGNTIYF
TRBJ1-1	TRBD1	NA	TRBV24-1	TGTGCCACCAGTGAGGGGACAGGGAATACTGAAGCTTTCTTT	CATSEGTGNTEAFF
TRBJ1-1	NA	NA	TRBV27	TGTGCCAGCAGTTTCGGACCTGGAGGGAACACTGAAGCTTTCTTT	CASSFGPGGNTEAFF
TRBJ2-7	TRBD2	NA	TRBV7-2	TGTGCCAGCAGCTCATCTAGCGGGGGCTTTATCTACGAGCAGTACTTC	CASSSSSGGFIYEQYF
TRBJ1-2	NA	NA	TRBV29-1	TGCAGCGTTGAAGACCCGACAGCTAACTATGGCTACACCTTC	CSVEDPTANYGYTF
TRBJ2-1	TRBD2	NA	TRBV18	TGTGCCAGCTCCCCGGGGGGGAATGAGCAGTTCTTC	CASSPGGNEQFF
TRBJ1-4	NA	NA	TRBV5-1	TGCGCCAGCAGCTTGGGGACAGATGAAAAACTGTTTTTT	CASSLGTDEKLFF
TRBJ1-2	NA	NA	TRBV30	TGTGCCTGGAGTGTACTGGGGGGCTATGGCTACACCTTC	CAWSVLGGYGYTF
TRBJ1-1	TRBD1	NA	TRBV7-9	TGTGCCAGCAGCCAAGGGACAGAGAACACTGAAGCTTTCTTT	CASSQGTENTEAFF
TRBJ2-1	TRBD1	NA	TRBV5-1	TGCGCCAGCAGCAAAATATCCACCAGGGGGAATGAGCAGTTCTTC	CASSKISTRGNEQFF
TRBJ1-1	NA	NA	TRBV10-3	TGTGCCATCAGTGAGTCGGGAGGCACTGAAGCTTTCTTT	CAISESGGTEAFF
TRBJ2-3	TRBD2	NA	TRBV5-5	TGTGCCAGCAGCTTGAGAGGCGGGGGACCCGATACGCAGTATTTT	CASSLRGGGPDTQYF
TRBJ1-1	TRBD1	NA	TRBV7-9	TGTGCCAGCAGCTCACAGGGGGAGAACACTGAAGCTTTCTTT	CASSSQGENTEAFF
TRBJ2-7	NA	NA	TRBV30	TGTGCCTCAGCAGGGGTGAATATACTAAGCGAGCAGTACTTC	CASAGVNILSEQYF
TRBJ1-6	NA	NA	TRBV28	TGTGCCAGCAGGGGGGAGGGGAGCTCCTATAATTCACCCCTCCACTTT	CASRGEGSSYNSPLHF
TRBJ2-2	TRBD2	NA	TRBV12-5	TGTGCTAGTGGTTTGGTACCCTCACTAGCGGGGGGGCCAGCCGGGGAGCTGTTTTTT	CASGLVPSLAGGPAGELFF
TRBJ2-7	TRBD2	NA	TRBV28	TGTGCCAGCAGTCTGGGGGGGAGAGAGCAGTACTTC	CASSLGGREQYF
TRBJ1-6	TRBD1	NA	TRBV28	TGTGCCAGCAGTTCTCCGGACAGGGGACCATCACCCCTCCACTTT	CASSSPDRGPSPLHF
TRBJ2-5	NA	NA	TRBV6-5	TGTGCCAGCAGTTTCACCGGCCAAGAGACCCAGTACTTC	CASSFTGQETQYF
TRBJ1-4	NA	few	TRBV5-6	TGTGCCAGCAGCCCTACCGCGGTCGTTCTCCTTAATGAAAAACTGTTTTTT	CASSPTAVVLLNEKLFF
TRBJ2-1	TRBD1	NA	TRBV12-5	TGTGCTAGTGGTTTGGTAGAGGACGGGACAGTCCTCAATTACAATGAGCAGTTCTTC	CASGLVEDGTVLNYNEQFF
TRBJ1-1	NA	NA	TRBV6-2/TRBV6-3	TGTGCCAGCAGTCTGATACAGGGCAACACTGAAGCTTTCTTT	CASSLIQGNTEAFF
TRBJ1-4	TRBD1	NA	TRBV2	TGTGCCAGCAGTGGCAGGGGGGTTAAACTGTTTTTT	CASSGRGVKLFF
TRBJ1-4	NA	NA	TRBV9	TGTGCCAGCAGCCCACGCCCAGGGGTGGTAGGTAATGAAAAACTGTTTTTT	CASSPRPGVVGNEKLFF
TRBJ2-4	TRBD2	NA	TRBV12-3/TRBV12-4	TGTGCCAGCAGTTTAACTAGCGGGGGGGTGACCAACTTC	CASSLTSGGVTNF
TRBJ1-1	NA	NA	TRBV3-1/TRBV3-2	TGTGCCAGCAGACGAGGGAACACTGAAGCTTTCTTT	CASRRGNTEAFF
TRBJ2-5	NA	NA	TRBV4-1	TGCGCCAGCAAAAACAGGGCCAGCCCCCGGGAGACCCAGTACTTC	CASKNRASPRETQYF
TRBJ2-5	TRBD2	NA	TRBV7-8	TGTGCCAGCGGTGCGGGGGTGGGAGAGACCCAGTACTTC	CASGAGVGETQYF
TRBJ2-5	TRBD2	NA	TRBV24-1	TGTGCCACCAGTCCATCTAGCGGCAGTCAAGAGACCCAGTACTTC	CATSPSSGSQETQYF
TRBJ1-2	NA	NA	TRBV13	TGTGCCAGCAGCTTTGGGGGGGCTCAACCTCAAAACTATGGCTACACCTTC	CASSFGGAQPQNYGYTF
TRBJ1-3	NA	NA	TRBV10-1	TGCGCCAGCAGTGACAGGGCTGGAAACACCATATATTTT	CASSDRAGNTIYF
TRBJ2-3	TRBD1	NA	TRBV19	TGTGCCAGTAGTATCGGAATAGACAGGGTCACAGATACGCAGTATTTT	CASSIGIDRVTDTQYF
TRBJ1-1	NA	NA	TRBV12-3/TRBV12-4	TGTGCCAGCAGCCGTGGACAGAACACTGAAGCTTTCTTT	CASSRGQNTEAFF
TRBJ1-1	NA	NA	TRBV18	TGTGCCAGCTTCGGACTCTGGGGGGACACTGAAGCTTTCTTT	CASFGLWGDTEAFF
TRBJ2-7	TRBD2	NA	TRBV5-1	TGCGCCAGCAGCTTGGAGGCTAGCGGGCTTTACGAGCAGTACTTC	CASSLEASGLYEQYF
TRBJ2-5	TRBD1	NA	TRBV27	TGTGCCAGCAGTCGTGTAAACAGGGGGCCCCAAGAGACCCAGTACTTC	CASSRVNRGPQETQYF
TRBJ1-1	NA	NA	TRBV9	TGTGCCAGCAGCGTAGGTAGGCAGGCACTGAACACTGAAGCTTTCTTT	CASSVGRQALNTEAFF
TRBJ1-4	NA	NA	TRBV5-5	TGTGCCAGCAGCTTAGGCGGCAGTTTTAATGAAAAACTGTTTTTT	CASSLGGSFNEKLFF
TRBJ1-1	TRBD1	once	TRBV5-1	TGCGCCAGCAGCCGCCAGGGGGAGAAGAACACTGAAGCTTTCTTT	CASSRQGEKNTEAFF
TRBJ1-6	TRBD1	few	TRBV6-2/TRBV6-3	TGTGCCAGCAGTTCTCAGGGGGCGAATTCACCCCTCCACTTT	CASSSQGANSPLHF
TRBJ2-2	TRBD2	NA	TRBV29-1	TGCAGCGTGGTTAGCGGGGGAGGAACCGGGGAGCTGTTTTTT	CSVVSGGGTGELFF
TRBJ2-7	TRBD1	few	TRBV27	TGTGCCAGCAGACTCCGAGGGGGCACCTACGAGCAGTACTTC	CASRLRGGTYEQYF
TRBJ1-6	NA	NA	TRBV25-1	TGTGCCAGCAGTGAATCTACAGGTTCCTATTCACCCCTCCACTTT	CASSESTGSYSPLHF
TRBJ2-1	TRBD2	NA	TRBV24-1	TGTGCCACCAGTGAGCCTAGCGGGGGGAGATTGGAGCAGTTCTTC	CATSEPSGGRLEQFF